One and the same sample provided the 7 T cell receptor beta chains below, sequenced in a study of Graves' ophthalmopathy and Graves' hyperthyroidism. For repertoire sequencing, the TCR beta CDR3 regions were amplified from RNA transcripts. The first round was an RT-PCR with HTBI primers, and the second round was a multiplex PCR. MiXCR was run by TCRdb on the multiplex PCR reads, yielding one entry per CDR3 protein. The table shows 900,000 to 1,200,000 distinct CDR3 sequences, with about 36% occurring only once. Sequenced input: peripheral blood or thyroid tissue (not recorded which). The receptors derive from an adult man with Graves' hyperthyroidism.

There are a few counts of this clonotype. Without the conserved terminal phenylalanine or tryptophan, this CDR3 likely stems from a read error. The chain carries TRBV6-5 and TRBJ1-4, with 7 bases aligning to TRBD1. Germline CDR1 is MNHEY and CDR2 is SVGAGI. The CDR3 covers 14 residues. Germline trimming cut 6 bases from V and 8 bases from J; bases unmatched to any gene: 9. The CDR3 reads CASSWAGGREKLFS. The CDR3 DNA reads as TGTGCCAGCAGCTGGGCAGGGGGGCGGGAAAAACTGTTTTCT.

The rearrangement joins TRBV10-2 to TRBJ1-5; 8 nucleotides agree with TRBD1. With V trimmed by 2 bases and J by 2 bases, 11 bases remained unmatched. Germline values: CDR1 WSHSY, CDR2 SAAADI. The CDR3 consists of 18 residues. DNA of the CDR3: TGCGCCAGCAGTGAGAGCGGACAGGGTTCTTGGGGCAATCAGCCCCAGCATTTT. Translating it yields CASSESGQGSWGNQPQHF.

This clonotype appeared many times. CDR3 loop: CASTIGGGYEQYF. The CDR3 nucleotides read TGTGCCAGCACCATAGGTGGTGGCTACGAGCAGTACTTC. J is TRBJ2-7 and V is TRBV11-2, with D uncertain. V lost 7 bases and J lost 3, with 13 bases in between. The CDR3 spans 13 residues. Germline V CDR1 and CDR2: SGHAT, FQNNGV.

The CDR3 spells CASSMEGINNSPLHF. CDR3 DNA: TGTGCCAGTAGTATGGAAGGGATCAATAATTCACCCCTCCACTTT. The V gene is TRBV19, the J gene TRBJ1-6, with D unclear. Germline V lookup: CDR1 LNHDA, CDR2 SQIVND (reference sequence). The CDR3 runs 15 residues. V was pared by 3 bases and J by 5 bases, with 11 bases between.

The table lists this clonotype with a few counts. The chain combines TRBV12-3 or TRBV12-4 with TRBJ1-5; D is unresolved. CDR3 length: 12 amino acids. V was shortened by 7 bases and J by 4 bases, with 8 bases between the two germline ends. The CDR3 DNA sequence: TGTGCCAGCACGGGTGAAAATCAGCCCCAGCATTTT. Amino acid sequence: CASTGENQPQHF.

This clonotype has a count of ten or more. CDR3 nucleotides: TGTGCCAGCAGCGTAGGCGGCACAGGCAGGGACGACGAGCAGTACTTC. Translated: CASSVGGTGRDDEQYF. V usage is TRBV9 and J usage is TRBJ2-7, with D perhaps being TRBD1 or TRBD2 (5 bases each). Germline values: CDR1 SGDLS, CDR2 YYNGEE. Between the trimmed V and J ends, which lost 0 bases and 5 bases, there was a span of 18 bases. This CDR3 has 16 amino acids. The entire variable domain, with the rest obtained from reference TRBV9 and TRBJ2-7, is as follows: DSGVTQTPKHLITATGQRVTLRCSPRSGDLSVYWYQQSLDQGLQFLIQYYNGEERAKGNILERFSAQQFPDLHSELNLSSLELGDSALYFCASSVGGTGRDDEQYFGPGTRLTVT.

This clonotype has a handful of counts. The chain combines TRBV7-7 with TRBJ2-7, with TRBD1 matching 8 bases. V was clipped by 4 bases and J by 2 bases; unmatched bases: 7. The CDR3 consists of 15 residues. Germline CDR1 is SSHAT and CDR2 is FNYEAQ (reference sequence). CDR3 residues: CASSSKDRGPYEQYF. Here the CDR3 DNA reads TGTGCCAGCAGCTCTAAAGACAGGGGCCCCTACGAGCAGTACTTC.